The 25 T cell receptor beta chains below were found in one sample sequenced in a study of cytomegalovirus exposure and HLA in healthy donors. The study ran its PCR with 60 Vbeta and 13 Jbeta primers. Sequencing used immunoSEQ multiplex PCR; TCRdb keeps in-frame clones, though not all of them. The sample lists approximately 76,000 clones, about 80% seen once, with about 2.3% in the top ten. The sample taken for sequencing was PBMCs. The origin of the receptors is a young man in good health and CMV-seronegative.

To note about this clone: At one end the junction does not follow the germline gene, possibly because of a read error. This rearrangement joins TRBV5-4 to TRBJ1-1, with TRBD1 matching 8 bases. The CDR3 covers 16 residues. Germline CDR1 and CDR2: SGHNT and YYREEE (reference sequence). The CDR3 region has the DNA TGTGCCCGCAGCTTGGTTGGACAGGGTCCTATGTCTGAAGCTTTCTTT. Amino acids: CARSLVGQGPMSEAFF.

This chain uses TRBV30 with TRBJ2-1; perhaps TRBD2 as D (7 bases). The germline V gene has CDR1 GTSNPN and CDR2 SVGIG (reference sequence). V lost 4 bases, J lost 0 bases, and 16 bases lay in between. The CDR3 is 16 residues long. CDR3 loop: CAWTSRGAVSYNEQFF. The CDR3 region has the DNA TGTGCCTGGACTTCCCGGGGGGCAGTCTCCTACAATGAGCAGTTCTTC.

This sequence joins TRBV5-5 and TRBJ1-3, with D possibly matching TRBD1 (5 bases). The CDR3 totals 18 residues. Germline lookup yields CDR1 SGHKS and CDR2 YYEKEE (reference sequence). V shed 4 bases and J shed 0 bases, with 20 bases lying between them. The CDR3 loop reads CASSPVQGPIFSGNTIYF. In DNA form, the CDR3 reads TGTGCCAGCAGCCCGGTCCAGGGCCCGATTTTCTCTGGAAACACCATATATTTT. Complete variable domain (other parts from reference TRBV5-5 and TRBJ1-3): DAGVTQSPTHLIKTRGQQVTLRCSPISGHKSVSWYQQVLGQGPQFIFQYYEKEERGRGNFPDRFSARQFPNYSSELNVNALLLGDSALYLCASSPVQGPIFSGNTIYFGEGSWLTVV.

This chain connects TRBV7-9 to TRBJ1-1, with TRBD1 matching 7 bases. V was clipped by 5 bases and J by 4 bases; unmatched bases: 10. This CDR3 region has 15 residues. Germline-derived CDR1 and CDR2 are SEHNR and FQNEAQ (reference sequence). The CDR3 loop reads CASSPGTARGTEAFF. CDR3 DNA sequence: TGTGCCAGCAGCCCAGGGACAGCTAGAGGCACTGAAGCTTTCTTT. The entire variable domain, with the rest obtained from reference TRBV7-9 and TRBJ1-1, is as follows: DTGVSQNPRHKITKRGQNVTFRCDPISEHNRLYWYRQTLGQGPEFLTYFQNEAQLEKSRLLSDRFSAERPKGSFSTLEIQRTEQGDSAMYLCASSPGTARGTEAFFGQGTRLTVV.

The chain uses TRBV28 and TRBJ1-2; D is ambiguous. Germline-derived CDR1 and CDR2 are MDHEN and SYDVKM. The CDR3 is 11 amino acids. Deletions cut 8 bases from V and 5 bases from J, with 9 bases between. The CDR3 reads CASGPLYGYTF. The DNA of the CDR3 is TGTGCCAGCGGTCCCCTATATGGCTACACCTTC.

Comment on this clone: The junction departs from germline at one end; a sequencing error may be responsible. V usage is TRBV7-9 and J usage is TRBJ2-1; no definite D call. The germline V gene has CDR1 SEHNR and CDR2 FQNEAQ (reference sequence). This CDR3 is 14 amino acids long. This CDR3 reads CSSILASSYNEQFF. The DNA for the CDR3 is TGTTCCAGCATCCTTGCTAGCTCCTACAATGAGCAGTTCTTC.

The chain recombines TRBV19 with TRBJ2-3, with 11 bases matching TRBD2. Germline V gives CDR1 LNHDA, CDR2 SQIVND (reference sequence). The CDR3 sequence is 15 residues long. J was trimmed by 2 bases and V by 5 bases; bases with no gene match: 3. CDR3 amino acids: CASSPGLADTDTQYF. The CDR3 nucleotides are TGTGCCAGTAGTCCGGGACTAGCGGACACAGATACGCAGTATTTT.

This chain connects TRBV5-4 to TRBJ1-6, with unresolved D. CDR1 and CDR2 (germline): SGHNT, YYREEE (reference sequence). V lost 0 bases, J lost 7 bases, and 11 bases lay in between. This CDR3 has 15 residues. The CDR3 loop reads CASSLDASRNSPLHF. The CDR3 DNA sequence: TGTGCCAGCAGCTTGGATGCCTCCAGGAATTCACCCCTCCACTTT.

This chain uses TRBV5-4 with TRBJ2-7, with D perhaps matching TRBD1 (6 bases). Germline CDR1 is SGHNT and CDR2 is YYREEE (reference sequence). The CDR3 contains 13 residues. With 1 base removed from V and 6 bases from J, the gap between germline ends came to 11 bases. Here the CDR3 DNA reads TGTGCCAGCAGCTTGACCGGGACAAGCGAGCAGTACTTC. This sequence encodes CASSLTGTSEQYF.

This chain connects TRBV11-2 to TRBJ1-1; D gene ambiguous. V shed 5 bases and J shed 5 bases, with 6 bases lying between them. There are 11 residues in the CDR3. Germline lookup yields CDR1 SGHAT and CDR2 FQNNGV. As DNA, the CDR3 is TGTGCCAGCAGCCTTCCGACTGAAGCTTTCTTT. Amino acid sequence: CASSLPTEAFF. The full variable domain, with the rest looked up from reference TRBV11-2 and TRBJ1-1, is EAGVAQSPRYKIIEKRQSVAFWCNPISGHATLYWYQQILGQGPKLLIQFQNNGVVDDSQLPKDRFSAERLKGVDSTLKIQPAKLEDSAVYLCASSLPTEAFFGQGTRLTVV.

J is TRBJ1-2 and V is TRBV5-6; the D gene is possibly TRBD1 (5 bases). Trimming took 1 base from V and 3 from J, leaving 7 bases between them. CDR1 is SGHDT and CDR2 is YYEEEE in the germline V gene. This CDR3 comprises 13 residues. The CDR3 here is CASSLPGDYGYTF. As DNA, the CDR3 is TGTGCCAGCAGCTTGCCGGGGGACTATGGCTACACCTTC.

The chain joins TRBV7-3 to TRBJ1-1; 8 positions agree with TRBD1. The CDR3 contains 15 residues. Per the germline V gene, CDR1 is SGHTA and CDR2 is FQGTGA. The ends lost 3 bases at V and 5 bases at J; junction bases unmatched: 8. As DNA, the CDR3 is TGTGCCAGCAGCTTCGGGGGGACAGGTGTTACTGAAGCTTTCTTT. It codes for CASSFGGTGVTEAFF. Combining the CDR3 with reference TRBV7-3 and TRBJ1-1 gives the whole variable domain GAGVSQTPSNKVTEKGKYVELRCDPISGHTALYWYRQSLGQGPEFLIYFQGTGAADDSGLPNDRFFAVRPEGSVSTLKIQRTERGDSAVYLCASSFGGTGVTEAFFGQGTRLTVV.

The rearrangement joins TRBV27 to TRBJ1-5, with D possibly being TRBD1 (5 bases). This CDR3 has 13 residues. Trimming took off 5 bases at V and 4 bases at J, with 9 bases between the two ends. CDR1 is MNHEY, CDR2 SMNVEV, per germline (reference sequence). The CDR3 reads CASSQDRNQPQHF. CDR3 DNA: TGTGCCAGCAGTCAAGACAGAAATCAGCCCCAGCATTTT.

The chain couples TRBV6-1 to TRBJ1-2; D perhaps matches TRBD1 (6 bases). Trimming stripped 6 bases from V and 5 bases from J, with 7 bases between. The length of the CDR3 is 11 residues. Germline V gene lookup returns CDR1 MNHNS and CDR2 SASEGT. CDR3 sequence (DNA): TGTGCCAGCAGACAGGGATATGGCTACACCTTC. Its translation: CASRQGYGYTF.

A few counts support this clone. V usage is TRBV28 and J usage is TRBJ2-7, with a weak D call TRBD1 (6 bases). CDR1 and CDR2 (germline): MDHEN, SYDVKM. The CDR3 covers 14 residues. V was pared by 4 bases and J by 7 bases, with 17 bases between. Here the CDR3 reads CASSSRRTAREQYF. The CDR3 DNA reads TGTGCCAGCAGTTCACGACGGACAGCGAGGGAGCAGTACTTC.

V and J are TRBV11-2 and TRBJ2-6; possibly TRBD1 for D (6 bases). This CDR3 comprises 14 residues. With 4 bases removed from V and 9 bases from J, the gap between germline ends came to 13 bases. The germline V gene has CDR1 SGHAT and CDR2 FQNNGV. The CDR3 DNA reads as TGTGCCAGCAGCTCGACAGGACTTGGCAACGTCCTGACTTTC. Protein product: CASSSTGLGNVLTF.

This clone was seen just once. This chain links TRBV19 with TRBJ2-7; 7 bases align to TRBD1. Unmatched junction bases numbered 5, after V lost 5 bases and J lost 4 bases. CDR3 length: 13 residues. Germline V gene sequence: CDR1 LNHDA, CDR2 SQIVND (reference sequence). CDR3 loop: CASSPGTAYEQYF. The CDR3 region has the DNA TGTGCCAGTAGTCCCGGGACAGCATACGAGCAGTACTTC. Supplemented by reference TRBV19 and TRBJ2-7, the full variable domain reads DGGITQSPKYLFRKEGQNVTLSCEQNLNHDAMYWYRQDPGQGLRLIYYSQIVNDFQKGDIAEGYSVSREKKESFPLTVTSAQKNPTAFYLCASSPGTAYEQYFGPGTRLTVT.

This rearrangement joins TRBV2 to TRBJ1-4; the match to TRBD1 covers 10 bases. Germline V lookup: CDR1 SNHLY, CDR2 FYNNEI. V lost 6 bases to trimming and J lost 4 bases; unmatched junction nucleotides: 5. CDR3 length equals 15 residues. The CDR3 coding sequence is TGTGCCAGCAGCGAGACAGGGGGCTTTAATGAAAAACTGTTTTTT. Translating gives CASSETGGFNEKLFF. Full variable domain (outside the CDR3, taken from reference TRBV2 and TRBJ1-4): EPEVTQTPSHQVTQMGQEVILRCVPISNHLYFYWYRQILGQKVEFLVSFYNNEISEKSEIFDDQFSVERPDGSNFTLKIRSTKLEDSAMYFCASSETGGFNEKLFFGSGTQLSVL.

V gene TRBV7-2 combines with J gene TRBJ2-7; 11 nucleotides line up with TRBD1. The V gene end was trimmed by 5 bases and the J gene end by 3 bases; junction bases not matched to a gene: 6. The CDR3 contains 15 residues. Germline CDR1 SGHTA, CDR2 FQGNSA. CDR3 sequence (DNA): TGTGCCAGCAGCACCCGGACAGGGGGCCACTACGAGCAGTACTTC. It translates to CASSTRTGGHYEQYF.

The CDR3 loop is CASSLTSGTYEQYF. DNA of the CDR3: TGTGCCAGCAGCTTGACTAGCGGGACCTACGAGCAGTACTTC. This rearrangement joins TRBV7-2 to TRBJ2-7; 11 bases align to TRBD2. V trimming: 3 bases; J trimming: 2 bases; junction bases outside the gene matches: 0. Germline CDR1 reads SGHTA; CDR2 reads FQGNSA. The CDR3 runs 14 residues.

The gene calls are TRBV15 and TRBJ1-2; a possible D gene is TRBD1 (6 bases). This CDR3 has 12 amino acids. Germline CDR1 reads LNHNV; CDR2 reads YYDKDF (reference sequence). Trimming took off 6 bases at V and 7 bases at J, with 12 bases between the two ends. As DNA, the CDR3 is TGTGCCACCAGTACACAGGGACGTGGCTACACCTTC. It encodes CATSTQGRGYTF.

A remark on this clone: One junction end does not reproduce the germline sequence, and a read error may be involved. The rearrangement links TRBV7-9 to TRBJ1-1; D not certain. This CDR3 region has 14 residues. CDR1 and CDR2 from the germline V gene are SEHNR and FQNEAQ (reference sequence). For the CDR3, the DNA is TGTTCCAGCAGCTTATTCGGGGTTAACACTGAAGCTTTCTTT. It specifies CSSSLFGVNTEAFF.

The genes are TRBV6-1 and TRBJ2-7; 8 nucleotides agree with TRBD1. Germline CDR1 MNHNS, CDR2 SASEGT. The CDR3 is made up of 13 amino acids. The ends lost 5 bases at V and 4 bases at J; junction bases unmatched: 4. DNA of the CDR3: TGTGCCAGCAGTAATCGACAGGGGTACGAGCAGTACTTC. It specifies CASSNRQGYEQYF.

The DNA for the CDR3 is TGCGCCAGCAGCCAAGGAGGGTCCCGAAACACTGAAGCTTTCTTT. This gives the protein CASSQGGSRNTEAFF. This sequence joins TRBV4-1 and TRBJ1-1; D remains ambiguous. Germline V gives CDR1 MGHRA, CDR2 YSYEKL. The CDR3 spans 15 residues. V was shortened by 1 base and J by 2 bases, with 11 bases between the two germline ends.

The chain employs TRBV18 and TRBJ2-5; D may be TRBD2 (6 bases). Germline V lookup: CDR1 KGHSH, CDR2 LQKENI. V lost 3 bases, J lost 5 bases, and 10 bases lay in between. This CDR3 has 13 residues. CDR3 loop: CASSPASAETQYF. The CDR3 region has the DNA TGTGCCAGCTCACCGGCTAGCGCGGAGACCCAGTACTTC.